The clone carrying this TCR beta chain has a handful of counts. Its target is unknown. This entry is derived from a study of response to subunit inactivated influenza vaccine. MiXCR was run by TCRdb on the RT-PCR reads, yielding one entry per CDR3 protein. The table shows around 490,000 distinct CDR3 sequences, with roughly 8.2% occurring only once. Study observations and caveats: Each seasonal flu vaccination may recruit only limited new T cells, authors suggested.

The V gene lost 8 bases and the J gene lost 12 bases, with 17 bases spanning the gap. The CDR3 length is 11 residues. The germline CDR1 and CDR2 sequences are MGHDK and SYGVNS. The rearrangement uses TRBV25-1 and TRBJ2-7; the D call may be TRBD1 or TRBD2 (6 bases each). The starting material was PBMCs from blood, obtained approximately 25 months after vaccination. This TCR came from a man aged 45-69 years who received an inactivated influenza vaccine. The CDR3 loop reads CASYFGGRLYF. CDR3 nucleotide sequence: TGTGCCAGCTACTTTGGGGGGCGCTTGTACTTC.